The 16 T cell receptor beta chains below all came from one sample that was sequenced in a study of tumor-infiltrating lymphocytes in primary liver carcinoma. Bulk tissue was left unsorted, and RNA and DNA were co-extracted from about 20-30 mg of it. TCR beta cDNA was made from around 460 ng total RNA with a constant-region primer. Three rounds of nested multiplex PCR with slightly modified ARM-PCR produced TCR beta libraries. For roughly 10 cycles apiece, the opening two PCR rounds ran with TRBV1-TRBV30 forward primers and a C-beta reverse primer. TCRdb re-derived calls from the multiplex PCR reads in MiXCR, one entry per CDR3 protein. The sample carries 70,000 to 85,000 distinct CDR3 sequences, about 70% recorded once. The sequencing input was liver tumor tissue from sampling region 4. Documented subset: tumor region T4, right-lateral pole. The receptors here all came from a woman in her sixties or seventies with primary liver carcinoma and hepatitis B virus infection.

The J gene is TRBJ2-6, the V gene TRBV7-3; possibly TRBD2 for D (5 bases). The CDR3 loop spans 16 amino acids. The V gene's germline CDR1 is SGHTA and CDR2 FQGTGA. Trimming took off 5 bases at V and 0 bases at J, with 11 bases between the two ends. Written as DNA, the CDR3 is TGTGCCAGCAGCCCAAACCTAGCCTCTGGGGCCAACGTCCTGACTTTC. Residues: CASSPNLASGANVLTF.

To note about this clonotype: A junction end diverges from the germline sequence, so it may reflect a read error. This chain joins TRBV14 and TRBJ1-2, with a tentative D call TRBD1 (5 bases). The CDR3 runs to 13 residues. Germline V gene lookup returns CDR1 SGHDN and CDR2 FVKESK. The CDR3 here is CASSQRQSYGYIF. CDR3 nucleotides: TGTGCCAGCAGTCAAAGACAGTCCTATGGCTACATCTTC. The full variable domain, with the rest looked up from reference TRBV14 and TRBJ1-2, is EAGVTQFPSHSVIEKGQTVTLRCDPISGHDNLYWYRRVMGKEIKFLLHFVKESKQDESGMPNNRFLAERTGGTYSTLKVQPAELEDSGVYFCASSQRQSYGYIFGSGTRLTVV.

Points on this clonotype: One end of the junction varies from germline; a read error may be responsible. The CDR3 DNA follows: TGTGTCAGCAGCTTAAGGGCTAGTGAAAGACTGTTTTTT. As protein: CVSSLRASERLFF. The rearrangement uses TRBV5-6 and TRBJ1-4, with D uncertain. The CDR3 has 13 amino acids. The germline V gene encodes CDR1 SGHDT and CDR2 YYEEEE.

This clonotype was counted at least ten times. A much larger clone lies a single base off, so this may be a read error. This chain joins TRBV12-3 or TRBV12-4 and TRBJ1-5, with TRBD1 as a possible D gene (5 bases). The CDR3 runs to 16 residues. The CDR3 DNA sequence: TGTGCCGGCAGTTTTTTAAGGGGTGGCCCGAATCAGCCCCAGCATTTT. Encoded protein: CAGSFLRGGPNQPQHF.

This clonotype came up many times. The rearrangement links TRBV13 to TRBJ2-6, with 8 bases aligning to TRBD1. The CDR3 contains 18 residues. The germline V gene has CDR1 PRHDT and CDR2 FYEKMQ (reference sequence). Unmatched junction bases numbered 7, after V lost 1 base and J lost 2 bases. For the CDR3, the DNA is TGTGCCAGCAGCTTAGTGCGGACAGGGATGGCTGGGGCCAACGTCCTGACTTTC. Protein product: CASSLVRTGMAGANVLTF.

This chain joins TRBV11-3 and TRBJ2-1, with 10 nucleotides matching TRBD2. V was clipped by 5 bases and J by 16 bases; unmatched bases: 17. CDR1 is SGHNT and CDR2 is YENEEA in the germline V gene. This CDR3 comprises 15 residues. The CDR3 nucleotides read TGTGCCAGCAGCCTAGGAACTAGCGGGAAGCTTGAACATTTCTTC. The encoded protein is CASSLGTSGKLEHFF.

As to this clonotype: A much larger clone lies a single base off, so this may be a read error. V is TRBV5-1 and J is TRBJ1-2; D ambiguous. CDR1 and CDR2 from the germline V gene are SGHRS and YFSETQ. The CDR3 has 15 amino acids. Trimming cost V 7 bases and J 0 bases, with 16 bases left between them. The CDR3 loop reads CASGHSPGANYGYTF. CDR3 nucleotides: TGCGCCAGCGGCCACAGCCCGGGAGCTAACTATGGCTACACCTTC.

Regarding this clonotype: Germline and junction disagree at one end, which may indicate a read error. The chain couples TRBV7-8 to TRBJ2-7, with D hard to call. CDR3 length: 14 amino acids. Germline values: CDR1 SGHVS, CDR2 FQNEAQ. The CDR3 nucleotides read TGTGCCAGCAGGTTAGCAAGGCGGTCCTGCGAGCAGTACTTC. As protein: CASRLARRSCEQYF.

In regard to this clonotype: An end of the junction differs from the germline gene, which may be a read error. The genes are TRBV11-2 and TRBJ2-3, with D maybe TRBD1 (6 bases). Germline-derived CDR1 and CDR2 are SGHAT and FQNNGV. There are 17 residues in the CDR3. CDR3 nucleotides: TGTGCTAGCAGCTTAGGGGGATTAACGTACACGTCAGATAGGCAGTATTTT. Its protein is CASSLGGLTYTSDRQYF.

Details on this clonotype: The germline gene is not matched at one end of the junction; a read error may be the cause. The rearrangement joins TRBV4-2 to TRBJ2-3; 7 nucleotides agree with TRBD2. Germline-derived CDR1 and CDR2 are LGHNA and YNFKEQ. CDR3 length: 16 residues. CDR3 amino acids: CTSSQDRGERRDTQYF. The CDR3 nucleotides read TGTACCAGCAGCCAAGATCGGGGGGAGAGGAGAGATACGCAGTATTTT.

This clonotype showed up just a few times. The chain recombines TRBV6-1 with TRBJ1-2; D not certain. V shed 4 bases and J shed 5 bases, with 14 bases lying between them. CDR1 is MNHNS, CDR2 SASEGT, per germline. This CDR3 is built from 14 residues. The CDR3 region has the DNA TGTGCCAGCAGTGCCCTCGGAGAAGTATATGGCTACACCTTC. Its translation: CASSALGEVYGYTF.

This sequence joins TRBV4-2 and TRBJ2-5; 8 nucleotides align to TRBD1. V was clipped by 8 bases and J by 3 bases; unmatched bases: 8. CDR3 length: 14 amino acids. Germline lookup yields CDR1 LGHNA and CDR2 YNFKEQ. CDR3 sequence: CASCLGQGEETQYF. CDR3 nucleotides: TGTGCCAGCTGCCTCGGACAGGGTGAAGAGACCCAGTACTTC.

This clonotype showed up many times. This sequence joins TRBV2 and TRBJ2-2, with D tentatively TRBD2 (6 bases). Germline CDR1 reads SNHLY; CDR2 reads FYNNEI. The CDR3 is made up of 15 amino acids. V lost 2 bases and J 7 bases, leaving 14 bases between the germline ends. The CDR3 loop is CASSELFVGGGELFF. The DNA of the CDR3 is TGTGCCAGCAGTGAACTCTTTGTCGGGGGCGGGGAGCTGTTTTTT.

This clonotype showed up just a few times. A single base separates this from a much larger clone, so it may be a read error. V usage is TRBV5-1 and J usage is TRBJ2-1; 7 bases match TRBD2. Germline V gene lookup returns CDR1 SGHRS and CDR2 YFSETQ. There are 14 residues in the CDR3. Written as DNA, the CDR3 is TGCGTCAGCAGCTTGGGCGGGAGTCCAAATGAGCAGTTCTTC. This gives the protein CVSSLGGSPNEQFF. Full variable domain (rest looked up from reference TRBV5-1 and TRBJ2-1): KAGVTQTPRYLIKTRGQQVTLSCSPISGHRSVSWYQQTPGQGLQFLFEYFSETQRNKGNFPGRFSGRQFSNSRSEMNVSTLELGDSALYLCVSSLGGSPNEQFFGPGTRLTVL.

Ten or more counts support this clonotype. This chain links TRBV5-1 with TRBJ2-7; 12 nucleotides line up with TRBD1. V shed 5 bases, J shed 8 bases, and the junction held 8 bases outside the gene matches. The CDR3 consists of 14 residues. Looked up from germline, CDR1 is SGHRS and CDR2 is YFSETQ. The CDR3 nucleotides read TGCGCCAGCAGGGGACAGGGGGCCCCTCTTAAGCAGTACTTC. Its protein is CASRGQGAPLKQYF.

The table lists this clonotype with a count of one. This could be a read error, since a much larger clone is one nucleotide away. Because it lacks the conserved phenylalanine or tryptophan at the end, this CDR3 is likely a read error. The chain couples TRBV30 to TRBJ2-1; 7 bases align to TRBD2. The V gene end was trimmed by 5 bases and the J gene end by 0 bases; junction bases not matched to a gene: 4. From germline, CDR1 is GTSNPN and CDR2 SVGIG (reference sequence). The CDR3 is 14 residues long. DNA for the CDR3: TGTGCCTGGGAAGCGGGGATCTCCTACAATGAGCAGTTCTAC. Encoded protein: CAWEAGISYNEQFY.